This T cell receptor (beta chain) was obtained from a study of early T cells in non-severe SARS-CoV-2 infection. Separate cDNA molecules each had unique molecular identifiers attached to them. Via MiXCR, TCRdb re-called the 5' RACE reads, giving one row per CDR3 protein. The repertoire holds tens of thousands of distinct CDR3 sequences, with about 6% as singletons. This clonotype was picked up many times. The receptor's source is an adult who was a healthcare worker with PCR-confirmed SARS-CoV-2 infection or an uninfected control (not recorded which). Sequencing input: whole blood.

CDR3 loop: CAISESKVSGFSYEQYF. The CDR3, as DNA: TGTGCCATCAGTGAGTCGAAGGTTAGCGGGTTCTCCTACGAGCAGTACTTC. The chain links TRBV10-3 to TRBJ2-7; 7 bases fit TRBD2. The CDR3 sequence is 17 residues long. CDR1 and CDR2 (germline): ENHRY, SYGVKD. V shed 0 bases and J 0 bases; nucleotides not matched to a gene: 8.